This record concerns one T cell receptor (beta chain) sequence. Clones were sequenced by immunoSEQ multiplex PCR, and TCRdb holds only the in-frame ones, with some missing. The data contain tens of thousands of clones, just over 90% of them seen just once; the ten biggest clones take up approximately 3%. These data come from a study of T cells after somatic rescue of genetic block. Trimming removed 7 bases at V and 5 bases at J, with 23 bases between. Per the germline V gene, CDR1 is SEHNR and CDR2 is FQNEAQ (reference sequence). This CDR3 is built from 16 residues. This sequence was found in a man in his forties. The chain carries TRBV7-9 and TRBJ1-2, with D possibly matching TRBD1 (6 bases). The material sequenced was peripheral blood mononuclear cells (PBMCs). Here the CDR3 DNA reads TGTGCCAGCACACCTCCGGGACACCTTCAGATTTATGGCTACACCTTC. Protein sequence: CASTPPGHLQIYGYTF.